The source of this T cell receptor beta chain is a study of cytomegalovirus exposure and HLA in healthy donors. Looking at the study overall: One earlier analysis, a look at 150 million to 200 million T cells, found about 110 million unique TCR beta sequences. General study findings and limits: It was likely that a cluster of highly shared sequence variants was a sequencing artifact. Most of the CMV-associated TCR beta chains (in a later analysis) appeared to be HLA-restricted. Associated with cytomegalovirus, according to the listing, were fewer than 200 TCR beta chains.

Use of 60 Vbeta and 13 Jbeta primers characterized the PCR. The assay was immunoSEQ multiplex PCR, and TCRdb's table has in-frame clones only and misses some. The sample yields 150,000 to 200,000 clones, approximately 90% seen once. V lost 6 bases to trimming and J lost 1 base, with 6 bases between them. Germline V gives CDR1 MNHEY, CDR2 SVGAGI. This CDR3 is built from 12 residues. In regard to this clone: Its antigen remains unknown.

The chain carries TRBV6-5 and TRBJ1-1; D possibly corresponds to TRBD1 (5 bases). Material for sequencing was PBMCs. This TCR derives from a boy aged 2 to 9 in good health and CMV-seronegative. CDR3 coding DNA: TGTGCCAGCAGCAGGGCGAACACTGAAGCTTTCTTT. Amino acids: CASSRANTEAFF.